The rows below give T cell receptor beta chains drawn from one sample of a study of CD8+CD57+ T cells in acquired aplastic anemia. TCRdb re-called the reads through MiXCR, storing one row per CDR3 protein. The sample has about 120,000 distinct CDR3 sequences, about 60% seen once; the top ten hold 29%. The sample comprised sorted CD4+, CD8+, or CD8+CD57+ T cells (not recorded which) from PBMCs. The receptors come from a human donor with aplastic anemia. CDR3s include the opening cysteine and the closing phenylalanine or tryptophan. Fields, in order: V gene, J gene, CDR3 protein.

v_gene: TRBV5-6
j_gene: TRBJ2-2
CDR3aa: CASSTRRGELFF

v_gene: TRBV11-2
j_gene: TRBJ1-4
CDR3aa: CASSSRVPTNEKLFF

v_gene: TRBV12-3/TRBV12-4
j_gene: TRBJ2-1
CDR3aa: CASSPGGVEQFF

v_gene: TRBV6-2/TRBV6-3
j_gene: TRBJ2-3
CDR3aa: CASSYSVELPSTDTQYF

v_gene: TRBV24-1
j_gene: TRBJ2-5
CDR3aa: CATSDPPTGSQETQYF

v_gene: TRBV9
j_gene: TRBJ2-5
CDR3aa: CASRCGGLAYETQYF

v_gene: TRBV2
j_gene: TRBJ1-6
CDR3aa: CASEGYSPLHF

v_gene: TRBV7-3
j_gene: TRBJ1-1
CDR3aa: CASSSTNTEAFF

v_gene: TRBV10-3
j_gene: TRBJ2-5
CDR3aa: CAISRTDEETQYF

v_gene: TRBV20-1
j_gene: TRBJ1-2
CDR3aa: CSARGIGWDYGYTF

v_gene: TRBV24-1
j_gene: TRBJ2-2
CDR3aa: CATPSPMMNPGELFF

v_gene: TRBV2
j_gene: TRBJ2-3
CDR3aa: CATLRAGVPTDTQYF

v_gene: TRBV9
j_gene: TRBJ2-7
CDR3aa: CASSVKRGIDEQYF

v_gene: TRBV6-1
j_gene: TRBJ1-1
CDR3aa: CASSRDRRVMNTEAFF

v_gene: TRBV10-3
j_gene: TRBJ1-4
CDR3aa: CAIRSDGATNEKLFF

v_gene: TRBV25-1
j_gene: TRBJ1-2
CDR3aa: CASSEGFGYGYTF

v_gene: TRBV24-1
j_gene: TRBJ1-5
CDR3aa: CATSAGGQGVQPQHF

v_gene: TRBV19
j_gene: TRBJ2-1
CDR3aa: CASSPKLAGVYNEQFF

v_gene: TRBV5-1
j_gene: TRBJ2-5
CDR3aa: CASSSGQGGQETQYF

v_gene: TRBV5-1
j_gene: TRBJ2-7
CDR3aa: CASSFEGTGLSYEQYF

v_gene: TRBV5-1
j_gene: NA
CDR3aa: CASSLGQPPFEQYF

v_gene: TRBV5-1
j_gene: TRBJ2-5
CDR3aa: CASSFSVGETQYF

v_gene: TRBV6-1
j_gene: TRBJ2-2
CDR3aa: CASNPTGTGELFF

v_gene: TRBV12-3/TRBV12-4
j_gene: TRBJ1-1
CDR3aa: CASSLLENTEAFF

v_gene: TRBV2
j_gene: TRBJ2-1
CDR3aa: CASRGLAGGYNEQFF

v_gene: TRBV7-2
j_gene: TRBJ1-4
CDR3aa: CASSLGREKLFF

v_gene: TRBV5-1
j_gene: TRBJ2-7
CDR3aa: CASSSDGPSGEQYF

v_gene: TRBV15
j_gene: TRBJ1-1
CDR3aa: CATSRNTGTALEAFF

v_gene: TRBV7-7
j_gene: TRBJ2-2
CDR3aa: CASHPGTGELFF

v_gene: TRBV9
j_gene: TRBJ2-6
CDR3aa: CASSVEGSGANVLTF

v_gene: TRBV10-2
j_gene: TRBJ2-7
CDR3aa: CASSERRLAGGLYEQYF

v_gene: TRBV9
j_gene: TRBJ1-6
CDR3aa: CASSVGGQGSRNSPLHF

v_gene: TRBV5-1
j_gene: TRBJ1-1
CDR3aa: CASSLFQGSTEAFF

v_gene: TRBV27
j_gene: TRBJ2-7
CDR3aa: CASKETISYEQYF

v_gene: TRBV11-2
j_gene: TRBJ2-1
CDR3aa: CASSLEIGGLAREQFF

v_gene: TRBV19
j_gene: TRBJ2-5
CDR3aa: CASSQVGAETQYF

v_gene: TRBV20-1
j_gene: TRBJ2-7
CDR3aa: CSARDYYEQYF

v_gene: TRBV7-2
j_gene: TRBJ2-7
CDR3aa: CASSLWGYEQYF

v_gene: TRBV19
j_gene: TRBJ1-2
CDR3aa: CASSVGGASNYGYTF

v_gene: TRBV7-9
j_gene: TRBJ2-7
CDR3aa: CASSWTGDEQYF

v_gene: TRBV7-3
j_gene: TRBJ2-3
CDR3aa: CASSMAGGTQYF

v_gene: TRBV27
j_gene: TRBJ1-5
CDR3aa: CASRDRGGGQPQHF

v_gene: TRBV19
j_gene: TRBJ2-2
CDR3aa: CASSIGGRGTGELFF

v_gene: TRBV10-3
j_gene: TRBJ1-1
CDR3aa: CAISESVEGPNTEAFF

v_gene: TRBV10-1
j_gene: TRBJ2-7
CDR3aa: CASSESRLVSGGSYEQYF

v_gene: TRBV7-2
j_gene: TRBJ2-1
CDR3aa: CASSSPGLAVYNEQFF

v_gene: TRBV20-1
j_gene: TRBJ2-1
CDR3aa: CSANWREQFF

v_gene: TRBV29-1
j_gene: TRBJ2-3
CDR3aa: CSVEGQGGGEQYF

v_gene: TRBV12-3/TRBV12-4
j_gene: TRBJ2-7
CDR3aa: CASSFGTSEDEQYF

v_gene: TRBV19
j_gene: TRBJ1-5
CDR3aa: CASSINRLDSNQPQHF

v_gene: TRBV6-1
j_gene: TRBJ2-7
CDR3aa: CASSARGESYEQYF

v_gene: TRBV19
j_gene: TRBJ1-2
CDR3aa: CASTQGGYGYTF

v_gene: TRBV15
j_gene: TRBJ2-7
CDR3aa: CATSRGGLASYEQYF

v_gene: TRBV4-1
j_gene: TRBJ2-7
CDR3aa: CASSPGRGPYEQYF

v_gene: TRBV29-1
j_gene: TRBJ1-1
CDR3aa: CSVAQVNTEAFF